Listed below are T cell receptor beta chains from one sample, sequenced in a study of blood T cell repertoires in COVID-19. TCRdb's table, derived via immunoSEQ multiplex PCR, lists solely in-frame clones and lacks some. The top ten hold about 1.5% of the sample, which has around 300,000 clones, nearly 90% seen once. The sample was PBMCs or T cells enriched from blood (not recorded which). These receptors all stem from a young woman with acute COVID-19. The CDR3 runs from the conserved cysteine through the conserved F or W. Each record gives: CDR3 protein, clone size, V gene. Rows give clone size only sometimes, using once, few, many, or a class for an expanded clone.

CDR3aa: CASSLGTSGSLNEQFF
abundance: -
v_gene: TRBV7-3

CDR3aa: CASSLDAYNEQFF
abundance: once
v_gene: TRBV7-2

CDR3aa: CASSPSNRQNTEAFF
abundance: -
v_gene: TRBV18

CDR3aa: CASSFSEDTQYF
abundance: -
v_gene: TRBV11-2

CDR3aa: CASSLYTGGAISYEQYF
abundance: -
v_gene: TRBV13

CDR3aa: CAISVALDQETQYF
abundance: -
v_gene: TRBV10-3

CDR3aa: CASGLVVTGWSFDGYTF
abundance: -
v_gene: TRBV12-5

CDR3aa: CASSPGRVLDQPQHF
abundance: -
v_gene: TRBV18

CDR3aa: CASSPRTGGYNEQFF
abundance: -
v_gene: TRBV27

CDR3aa: CASSLGTRNEQFF
abundance: few
v_gene: TRBV7-3

CDR3aa: CASSPFGAGLYNEQFF
abundance: -
v_gene: TRBV18

CDR3aa: CATSRVFNSYEQYF
abundance: -
v_gene: TRBV15

CDR3aa: CASSVDPRGTGNTIYF
abundance: -
v_gene: TRBV9

CDR3aa: CASSMRAGSGQETQYF
abundance: once
v_gene: TRBV19

CDR3aa: CASSQDSTGVLRDTEAFF
abundance: -
v_gene: TRBV4-1

CDR3aa: CASSQDLGARNGYTF
abundance: -
v_gene: TRBV4-2

CDR3aa: CASSPSGRETQYF
abundance: -
v_gene: TRBV18